This T cell receptor beta chain is drawn from a study of PD-1 blockade in classical Hodgkin lymphoma. The table came from immunoSEQ multiplex PCR; TCRdb's copy has only in-frame clones and leaves some out. Altogether 11,000 to 15,000 clones are present, about 90% being singletons, with the ten largest covering about 6%. Broader study findings: In newly diagnosed patients, baseline TCR diversity was reportedly below that of healthy donors. No one has yet defined what causes the repertoire differences, which may be disease activity or prior therapy.

Turning to this clone: No antigen is known for it.

The time point: newly diagnosed, previously untreated cHL patient sample. CD8+ T cell isolation from thawed PBMCs was performed by magnetic negative selection. Untreated, newly diagnosed classical Hodgkin lymphoma PBMCs were used for comparison. Germline CDR1 reads MNHEY; CDR2 reads SMNVEV (reference sequence). Trimming took off 5 bases at V and 2 bases at J, with 19 bases between the two ends. There are 16 residues in the CDR3. This TCR derives from a human donor with classical Hodgkin lymphoma. The J gene is TRBJ2-7, the V gene TRBV27; TRBD1 or TRBD2 may be the D gene (5 bases each). The sample consisted of CD8+ T cells from blood. The CDR3: CASSPIGDLTPYEQYF. The CDR3 nucleotides are TGTGCCAGCAGTCCTATCGGGGACCTAACCCCCTACGAGCAGTACTTC.